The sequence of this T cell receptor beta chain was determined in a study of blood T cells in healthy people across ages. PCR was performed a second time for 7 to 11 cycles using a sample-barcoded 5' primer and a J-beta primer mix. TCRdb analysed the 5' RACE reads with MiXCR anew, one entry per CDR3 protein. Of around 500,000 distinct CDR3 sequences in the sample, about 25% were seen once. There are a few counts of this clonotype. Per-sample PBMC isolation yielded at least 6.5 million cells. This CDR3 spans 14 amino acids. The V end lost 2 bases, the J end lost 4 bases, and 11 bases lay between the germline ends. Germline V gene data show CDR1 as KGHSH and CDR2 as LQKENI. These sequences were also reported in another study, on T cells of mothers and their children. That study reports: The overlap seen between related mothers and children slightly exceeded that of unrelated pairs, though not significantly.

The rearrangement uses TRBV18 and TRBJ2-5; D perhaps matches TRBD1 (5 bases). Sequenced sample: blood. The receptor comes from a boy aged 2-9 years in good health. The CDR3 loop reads CASSPTRASETQYF. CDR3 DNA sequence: TGTGCCAGCTCACCAACCAGGGCATCAGAGACCCAGTACTTC.